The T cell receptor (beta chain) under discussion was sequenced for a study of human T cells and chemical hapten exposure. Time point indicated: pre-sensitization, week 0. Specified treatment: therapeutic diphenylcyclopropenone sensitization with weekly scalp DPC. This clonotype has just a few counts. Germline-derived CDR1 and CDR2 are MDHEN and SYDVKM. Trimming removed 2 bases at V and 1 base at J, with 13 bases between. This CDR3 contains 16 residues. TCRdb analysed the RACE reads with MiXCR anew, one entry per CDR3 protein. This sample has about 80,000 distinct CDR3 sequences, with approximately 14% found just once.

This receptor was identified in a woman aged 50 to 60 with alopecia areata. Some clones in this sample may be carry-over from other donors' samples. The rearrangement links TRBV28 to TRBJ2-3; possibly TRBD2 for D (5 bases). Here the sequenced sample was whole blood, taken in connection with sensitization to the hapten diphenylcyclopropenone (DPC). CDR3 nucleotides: TGTGCCAGCAGTTTACGGGATTTCCGGGGCACAGATACGCAGTATTTT. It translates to CASSLRDFRGTDTQYF.